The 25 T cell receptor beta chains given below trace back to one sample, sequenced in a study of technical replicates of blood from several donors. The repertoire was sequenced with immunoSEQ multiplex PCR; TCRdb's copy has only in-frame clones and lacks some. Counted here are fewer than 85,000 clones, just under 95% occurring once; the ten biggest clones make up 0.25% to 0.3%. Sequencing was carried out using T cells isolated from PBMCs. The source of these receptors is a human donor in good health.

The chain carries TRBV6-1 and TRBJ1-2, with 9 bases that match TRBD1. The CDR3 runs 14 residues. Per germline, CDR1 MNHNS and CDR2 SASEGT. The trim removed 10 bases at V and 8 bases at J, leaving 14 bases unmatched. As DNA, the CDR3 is TGTGCCAACTATCCCCGGGACAGGGAAAGCGGCTACACCTTC. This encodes CANYPRDRESGYTF.

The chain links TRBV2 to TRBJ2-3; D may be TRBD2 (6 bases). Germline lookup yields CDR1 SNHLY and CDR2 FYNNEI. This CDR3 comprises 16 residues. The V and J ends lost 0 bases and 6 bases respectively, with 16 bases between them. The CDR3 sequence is CASSEARDSLPDTQYF. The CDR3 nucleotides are TGTGCCAGCAGTGAAGCGCGGGACTCCCTACCCGATACGCAGTATTTT.

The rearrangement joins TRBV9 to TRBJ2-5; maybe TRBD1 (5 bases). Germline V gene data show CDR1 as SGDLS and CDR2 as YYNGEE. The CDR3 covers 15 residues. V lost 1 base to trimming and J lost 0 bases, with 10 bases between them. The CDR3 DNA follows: TGTGCCAGCAGCGTACTTAAGGGGTACCAAGAGACCCAGTACTTC. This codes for CASSVLKGYQETQYF.

CDR3 amino acids: CATRGGGNEQFF. In DNA form, the CDR3 reads TGTGCCACAAGGGGAGGAGGCAATGAGCAGTTCTTC. This rearrangement joins TRBV10-3 to TRBJ2-1; D perhaps matches TRBD2 (6 bases). The CDR3 sequence is 12 residues long. Germline CDR1 and CDR2: ENHRY and SYGVKD. The V end lost 10 bases, the J end lost 6 bases, and 13 bases lay between the germline ends.

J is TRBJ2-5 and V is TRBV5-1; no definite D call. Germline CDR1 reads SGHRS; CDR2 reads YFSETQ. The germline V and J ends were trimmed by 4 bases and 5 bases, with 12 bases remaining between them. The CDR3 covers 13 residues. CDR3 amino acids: CASSLTRMETQYF. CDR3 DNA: TGCGCCAGCAGCCTGACGCGGATGGAGACCCAGTACTTC.

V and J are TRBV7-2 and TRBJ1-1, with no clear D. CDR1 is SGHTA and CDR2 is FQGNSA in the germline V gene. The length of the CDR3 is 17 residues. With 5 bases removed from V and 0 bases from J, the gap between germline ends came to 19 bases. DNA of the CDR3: TGTGCCAGCAGCATAAGAGGGCCCCCTGGCATGAACACTGAAGCTTTCTTT. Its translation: CASSIRGPPGMNTEAFF. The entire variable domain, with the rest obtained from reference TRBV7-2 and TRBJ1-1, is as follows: GAGVSQSPSNKVTEKGKDVELRCDPISGHTALYWYRQSLGQGLEFLIYFQGNSAPDKSGLPSDRFSAERTGGSVSTLTIQRTQQEDSAVYLCASSIRGPPGMNTEAFFGQGTRLTVV.

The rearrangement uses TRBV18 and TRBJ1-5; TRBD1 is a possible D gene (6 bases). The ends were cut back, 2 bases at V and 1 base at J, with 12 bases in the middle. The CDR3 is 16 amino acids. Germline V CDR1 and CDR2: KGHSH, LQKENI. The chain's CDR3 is CASSPIIQGSNQPQHF. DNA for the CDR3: TGTGCCAGCTCACCAATTATCCAGGGGAGCAATCAGCCCCAGCATTTT.

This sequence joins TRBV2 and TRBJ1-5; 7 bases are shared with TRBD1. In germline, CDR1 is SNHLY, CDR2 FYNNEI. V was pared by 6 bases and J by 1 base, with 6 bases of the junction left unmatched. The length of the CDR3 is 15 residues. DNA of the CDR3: TGTGCCAGCAGAGTAGACAGGGCAAGCAATCAGCCCCAGCATTTT. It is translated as CASRVDRASNQPQHF. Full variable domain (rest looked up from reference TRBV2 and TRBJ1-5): EPEVTQTPSHQVTQMGQEVILRCVPISNHLYFYWYRQILGQKVEFLVSFYNNEISEKSEIFDDQFSVERPDGSNFTLKIRSTKLEDSAMYFCASRVDRASNQPQHFGDGTRLSIL.

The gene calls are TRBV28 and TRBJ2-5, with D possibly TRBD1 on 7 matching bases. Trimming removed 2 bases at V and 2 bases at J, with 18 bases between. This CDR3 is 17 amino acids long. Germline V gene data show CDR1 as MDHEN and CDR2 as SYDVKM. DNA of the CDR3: TGTGCCAGCAGTTTAGAGGGACCCAGGGGGAGGCAAGAGACCCAGTACTTC. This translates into CASSLEGPRGRQETQYF.

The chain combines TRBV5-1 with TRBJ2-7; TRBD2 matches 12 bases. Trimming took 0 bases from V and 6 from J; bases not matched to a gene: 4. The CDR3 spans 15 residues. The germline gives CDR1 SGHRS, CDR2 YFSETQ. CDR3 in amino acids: CASSLAPSGGAEQYF. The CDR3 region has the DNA TGCGCCAGCAGCTTGGCCCCTAGCGGGGGGGCCGAGCAGTACTTC.

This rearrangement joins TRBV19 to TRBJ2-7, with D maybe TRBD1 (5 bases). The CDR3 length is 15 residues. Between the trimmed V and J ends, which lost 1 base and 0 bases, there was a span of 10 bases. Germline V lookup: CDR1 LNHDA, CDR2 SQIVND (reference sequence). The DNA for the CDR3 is TGTGCCAGTAGTATAGTAAGGGGCCCCTCCTACGAGCAGTACTTC. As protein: CASSIVRGPSYEQYF.

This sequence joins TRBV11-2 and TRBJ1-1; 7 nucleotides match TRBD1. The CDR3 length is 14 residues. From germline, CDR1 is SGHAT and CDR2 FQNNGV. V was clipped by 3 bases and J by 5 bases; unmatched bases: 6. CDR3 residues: CASSFLTGRTEAFF. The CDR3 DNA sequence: TGTGCCAGCAGCTTCTTGACAGGGAGGACTGAAGCTTTCTTT.

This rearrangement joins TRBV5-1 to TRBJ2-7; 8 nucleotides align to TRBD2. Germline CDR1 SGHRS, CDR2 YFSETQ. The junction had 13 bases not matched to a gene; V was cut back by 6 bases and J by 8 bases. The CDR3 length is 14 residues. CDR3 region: CASNPGRAGDKQYF. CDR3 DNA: TGCGCCAGCAACCCCGGGAGAGCGGGGGATAAGCAGTACTTC.

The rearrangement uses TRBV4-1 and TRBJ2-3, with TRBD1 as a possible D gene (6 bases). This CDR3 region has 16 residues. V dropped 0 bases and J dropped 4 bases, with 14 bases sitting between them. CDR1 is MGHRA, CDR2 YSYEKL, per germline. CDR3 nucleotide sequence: TGCGCCAGCAGCCAAGATTGGGGGCTGGGGGCAGATACGCAGTATTTT. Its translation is CASSQDWGLGADTQYF.

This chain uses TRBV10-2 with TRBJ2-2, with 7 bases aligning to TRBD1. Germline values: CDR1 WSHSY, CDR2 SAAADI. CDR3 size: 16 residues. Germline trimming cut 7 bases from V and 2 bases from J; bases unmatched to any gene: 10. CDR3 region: CASIRPGQQNTGELFF. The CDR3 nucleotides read TGCGCCAGCATTCGACCGGGACAGCAAAACACCGGGGAGCTGTTTTTT.

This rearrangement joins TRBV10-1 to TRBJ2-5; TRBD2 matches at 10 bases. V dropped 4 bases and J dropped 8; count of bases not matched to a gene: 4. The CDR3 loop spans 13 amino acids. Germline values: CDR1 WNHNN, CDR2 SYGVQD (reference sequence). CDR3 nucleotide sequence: TGCGCCAGCAGTGCGGCTAGCGGGGGAACCCAGTACTTC. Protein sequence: CASSAASGGTQYF.

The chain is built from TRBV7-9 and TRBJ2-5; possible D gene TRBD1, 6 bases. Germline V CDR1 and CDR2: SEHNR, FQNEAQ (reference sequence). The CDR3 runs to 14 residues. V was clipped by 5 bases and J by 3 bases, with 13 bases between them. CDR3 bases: TGTGCCAGCAGCCGAGGGGGTAGGGAAGAGACCCAGTACTTC. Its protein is CASSRGGREETQYF.

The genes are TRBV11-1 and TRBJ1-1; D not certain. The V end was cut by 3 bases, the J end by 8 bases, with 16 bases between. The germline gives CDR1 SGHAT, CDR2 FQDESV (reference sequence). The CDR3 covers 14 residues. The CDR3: CASSLGPPLKEAFF. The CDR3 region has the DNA TGTGCCAGCAGCTTGGGCCCCCCGTTGAAGGAAGCTTTCTTT.

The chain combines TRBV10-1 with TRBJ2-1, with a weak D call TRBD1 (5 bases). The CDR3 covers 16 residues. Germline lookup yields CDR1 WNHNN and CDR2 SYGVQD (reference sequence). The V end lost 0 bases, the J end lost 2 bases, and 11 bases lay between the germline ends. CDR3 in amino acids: CASSESKTAPYNEQFF. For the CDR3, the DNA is TGCGCCAGCAGTGAGTCTAAGACAGCCCCCTACAATGAGCAGTTCTTC.

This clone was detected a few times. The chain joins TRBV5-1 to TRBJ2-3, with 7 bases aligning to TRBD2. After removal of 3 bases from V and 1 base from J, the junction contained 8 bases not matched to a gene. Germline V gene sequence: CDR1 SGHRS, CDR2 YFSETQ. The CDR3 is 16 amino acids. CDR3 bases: TGCGCCAGCAGCTCCGGAGCGGGAATGGGCACAGATACGCAGTATTTT. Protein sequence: CASSSGAGMGTDTQYF.

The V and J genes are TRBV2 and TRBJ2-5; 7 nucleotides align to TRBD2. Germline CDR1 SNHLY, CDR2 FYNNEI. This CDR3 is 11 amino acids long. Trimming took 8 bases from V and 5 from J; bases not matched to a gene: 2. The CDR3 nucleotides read TGTGCCAGCGCGGGGGAGGAGACCCAGTACTTC. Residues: CASAGEETQYF.

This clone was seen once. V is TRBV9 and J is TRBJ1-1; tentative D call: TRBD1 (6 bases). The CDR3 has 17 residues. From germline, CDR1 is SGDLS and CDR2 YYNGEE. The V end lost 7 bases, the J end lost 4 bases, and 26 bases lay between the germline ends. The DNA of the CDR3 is TGTGCCAGCGGCCGTGGGGCAGGGGACCTGCTGTTCACTGAAGCTTTCTTT. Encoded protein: CASGRGAGDLLFTEAFF. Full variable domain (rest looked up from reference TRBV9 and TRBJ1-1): DSGVTQTPKHLITATGQRVTLRCSPRSGDLSVYWYQQSLDQGLQFLIQYYNGEERAKGNILERFSAQQFPDLHSELNLSSLELGDSALYFCASGRGAGDLLFTEAFFGQGTRLTVV.

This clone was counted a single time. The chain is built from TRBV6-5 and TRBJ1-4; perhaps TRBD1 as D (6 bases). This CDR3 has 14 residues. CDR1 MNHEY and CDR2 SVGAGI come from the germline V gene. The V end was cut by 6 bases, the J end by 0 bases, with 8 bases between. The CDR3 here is CASRTGATNEKLFF. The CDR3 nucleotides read TGTGCCAGCAGGACAGGTGCAACTAATGAAAAACTGTTTTTT.

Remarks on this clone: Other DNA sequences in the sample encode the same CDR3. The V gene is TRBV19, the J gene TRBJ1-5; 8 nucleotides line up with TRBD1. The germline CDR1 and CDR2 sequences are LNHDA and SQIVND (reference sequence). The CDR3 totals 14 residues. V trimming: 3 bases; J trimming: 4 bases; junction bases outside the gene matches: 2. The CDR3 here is CASSIRTGNQPQHF. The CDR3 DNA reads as TGTGCCAGTAGTATTCGGACAGGGAATCAGCCCCAGCATTTT.

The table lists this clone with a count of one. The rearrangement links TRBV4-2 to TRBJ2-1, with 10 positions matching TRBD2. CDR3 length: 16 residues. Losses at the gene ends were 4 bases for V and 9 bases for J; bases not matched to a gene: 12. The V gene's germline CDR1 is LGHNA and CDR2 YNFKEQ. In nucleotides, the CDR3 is TGTGCCAGCAGCCGCGGGACTAGCGACACGTTAAGTGAGCAGTTCTTC. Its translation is CASSRGTSDTLSEQFF.